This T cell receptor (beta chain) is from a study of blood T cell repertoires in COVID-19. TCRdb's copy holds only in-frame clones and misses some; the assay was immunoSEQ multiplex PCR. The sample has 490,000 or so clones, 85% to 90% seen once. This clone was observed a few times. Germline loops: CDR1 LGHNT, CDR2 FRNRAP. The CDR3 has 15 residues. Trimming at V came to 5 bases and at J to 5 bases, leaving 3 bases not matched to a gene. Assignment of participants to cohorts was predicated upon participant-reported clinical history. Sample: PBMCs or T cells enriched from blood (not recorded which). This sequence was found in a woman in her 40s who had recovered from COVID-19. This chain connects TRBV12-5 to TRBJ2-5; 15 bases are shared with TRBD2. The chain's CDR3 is CASGLGTSGGETQYF. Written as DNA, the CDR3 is TGTGCTAGTGGTCTAGGGACTAGCGGGGGGGAGACCCAGTACTTC.